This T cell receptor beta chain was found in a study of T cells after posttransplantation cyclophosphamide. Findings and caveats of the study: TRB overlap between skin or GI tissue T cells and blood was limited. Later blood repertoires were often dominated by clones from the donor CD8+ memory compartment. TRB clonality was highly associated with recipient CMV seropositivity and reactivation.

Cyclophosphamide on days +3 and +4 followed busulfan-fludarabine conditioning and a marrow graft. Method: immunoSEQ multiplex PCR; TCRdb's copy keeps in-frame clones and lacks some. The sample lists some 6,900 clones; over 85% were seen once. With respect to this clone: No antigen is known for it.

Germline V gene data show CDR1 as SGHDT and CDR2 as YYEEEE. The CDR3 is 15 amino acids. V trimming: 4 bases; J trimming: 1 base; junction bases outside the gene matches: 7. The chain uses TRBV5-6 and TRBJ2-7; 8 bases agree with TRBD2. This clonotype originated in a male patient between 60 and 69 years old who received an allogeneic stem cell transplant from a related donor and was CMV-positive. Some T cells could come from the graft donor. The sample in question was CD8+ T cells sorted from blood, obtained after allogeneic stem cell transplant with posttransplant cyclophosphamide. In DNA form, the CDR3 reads TGTGCCAGCAGCCCGGGAGGGGAAGGATCCTACGAGCAGTACTTC. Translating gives CASSPGGEGSYEQYF.